This TCR beta chain came from a study of shared clonotypes between healthy human individuals. Trimming removed 5 bases from V and 10 bases from J, with 19 bases in between. The CDR3 consists of 14 residues. Measured with immunoSEQ multiplex PCR; TCRdb has only the in-frame clones, and not every one. The top ten clones hold about 1% of a sample with some 1,400,000 clones, more than 95% of them seen once. V gene TRBV5-3 combines with J gene TRBJ2-1, with D perhaps TRBD1 or TRBD2 (5 bases each). TRBV5-3 is an ORF, and what it does is uncertain. The clonotype originates from a man aged 25-45 years in good health. The sample was naive CD4+ T cells sorted from blood. Subset given: CD45RA+ positively selected. Written as DNA, the CDR3 is TGTGCCAGAAGATCCGGGACCCCATTTCCCGAGCAGTTCTTC. Translated: CARRSGTPFPEQFF.